What follows describes a single T cell receptor beta chain. The antigen remains unidentified. This sequence may be a read error, since a much larger clone differs from it by one base. RNA transcripts gave rise to amplified TCR beta CDR3 regions. The HTBI primer set was used in a first-round RT-PCR of the TCR CDR3. TCRdb reprocessed the multiplex PCR reads via MiXCR and lists one record per CDR3 protein. Of some 510,000 distinct CDR3 sequences in the sample, about half are singletons; the top ten hold 8% to 8.5%. This record comes from a study of T cells in Graves' hyperthyroidism and ophthalmopathy. Study findings and constraints: Peripheral blood also featured most of the thyroid clonotypes expanded above 0.001.

The CDR3 runs 12 residues. Trimming removed 0 bases from V and 1 base from J, with 0 bases in between. Germline V gene lookup returns CDR1 LNHNV and CDR2 YYDKDF (reference sequence). Stable Graves' hyperthyroidism denoted no ophthalmopathy progression over 18 months. Reasons for excluding patients were uncontrolled infection, other autoimmune disease, pregnancy or lactation. Sequenced input: peripheral blood or thyroid tissue (not recorded which). This TCR came from a woman younger than 35 with Graves' hyperthyroidism. The rearrangement uses TRBV15 and TRBJ1-1; D not resolved. CDR3 in DNA: TGTGCCACCAGCAGAGAGAACACTGAAGCTTTCTTT. As protein: CATSRENTEAFF.